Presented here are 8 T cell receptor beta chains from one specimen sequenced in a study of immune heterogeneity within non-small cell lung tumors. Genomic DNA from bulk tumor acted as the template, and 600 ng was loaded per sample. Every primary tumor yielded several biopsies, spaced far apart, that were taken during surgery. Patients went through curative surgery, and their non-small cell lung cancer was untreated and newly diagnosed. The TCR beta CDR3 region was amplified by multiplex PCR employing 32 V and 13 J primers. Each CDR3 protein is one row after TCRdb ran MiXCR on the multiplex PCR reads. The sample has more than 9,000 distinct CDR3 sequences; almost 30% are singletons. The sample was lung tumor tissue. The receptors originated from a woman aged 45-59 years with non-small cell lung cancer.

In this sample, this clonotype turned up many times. The CDR3 sequence: CASRQRQGVNQPQHF. CDR3 coding DNA: TGTGCCAGCAGGCAAAGACAGGGGGTGAATCAGCCCCAGCATTTT. This chain uses TRBV6-1 with TRBJ1-5; 9 nucleotides line up with TRBD1. V trimming: 6 bases; J trimming: 4 bases; junction bases outside the gene matches: 7. CDR3 size: 15 residues. Germline V gives CDR1 MNHNS, CDR2 SASEGT.

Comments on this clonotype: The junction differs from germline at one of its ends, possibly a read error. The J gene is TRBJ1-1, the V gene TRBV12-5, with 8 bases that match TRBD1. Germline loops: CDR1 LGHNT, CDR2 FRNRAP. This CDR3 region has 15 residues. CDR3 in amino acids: CASGLVQGENTEDFF. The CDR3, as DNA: TGTGCTAGTGGTTTGGTACAGGGGGAGAACACTGAAGATTTCTTT.

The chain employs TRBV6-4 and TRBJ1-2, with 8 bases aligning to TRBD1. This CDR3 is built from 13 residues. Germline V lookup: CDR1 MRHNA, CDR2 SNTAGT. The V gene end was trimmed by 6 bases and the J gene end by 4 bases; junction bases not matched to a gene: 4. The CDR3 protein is CASSRGQAYGYTF. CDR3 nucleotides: TGTGCCAGCAGCCGGGGACAGGCCTATGGCTACACCTTC.

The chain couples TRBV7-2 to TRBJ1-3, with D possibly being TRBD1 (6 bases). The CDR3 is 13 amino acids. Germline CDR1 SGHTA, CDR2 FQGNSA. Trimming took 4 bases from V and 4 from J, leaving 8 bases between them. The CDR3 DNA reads TGTGCCAGCAGCTCCGGACAGGGAAACACCATATATTTT. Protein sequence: CASSSGQGNTIYF.

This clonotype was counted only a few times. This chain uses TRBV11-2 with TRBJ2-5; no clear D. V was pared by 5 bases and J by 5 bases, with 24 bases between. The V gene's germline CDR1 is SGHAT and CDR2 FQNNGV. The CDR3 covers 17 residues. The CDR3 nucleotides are TGTGCCAGCAGCCCCAGTGGGCAGCGCGTAGGGATGGAGACCCAGTACTTC. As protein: CASSPSGQRVGMETQYF. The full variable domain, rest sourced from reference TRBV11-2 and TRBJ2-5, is EAGVAQSPRYKIIEKRQSVAFWCNPISGHATLYWYQQILGQGPKLLIQFQNNGVVDDSQLPKDRFSAERLKGVDSTLKIQPAKLEDSAVYLCASSPSGQRVGMETQYFGPGTRLLVL.

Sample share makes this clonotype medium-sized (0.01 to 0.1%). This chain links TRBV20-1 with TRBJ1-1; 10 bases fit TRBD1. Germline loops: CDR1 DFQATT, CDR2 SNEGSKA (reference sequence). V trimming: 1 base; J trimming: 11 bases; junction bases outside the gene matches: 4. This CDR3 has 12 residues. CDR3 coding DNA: TGCAGTGCTAGAGTTGGGGACAGGGGTGCTTTCTTT. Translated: CSARVGDRGAFF.

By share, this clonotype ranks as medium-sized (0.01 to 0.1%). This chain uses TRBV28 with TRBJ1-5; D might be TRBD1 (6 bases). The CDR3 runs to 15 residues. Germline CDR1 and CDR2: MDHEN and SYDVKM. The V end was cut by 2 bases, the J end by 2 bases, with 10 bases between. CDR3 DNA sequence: TGTGCCAGCAGTTTAGGGGGGGCGCGCAATCAGCCCCAGCATTTT. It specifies CASSLGGARNQPQHF.

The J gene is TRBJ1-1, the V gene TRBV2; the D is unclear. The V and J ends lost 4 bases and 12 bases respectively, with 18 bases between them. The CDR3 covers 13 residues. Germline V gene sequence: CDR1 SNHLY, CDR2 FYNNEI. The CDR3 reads CASSAVGSVRTFF. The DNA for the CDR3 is TGTGCCAGCAGTGCGGTCGGCAGCGTGCGGACTTTCTTT.